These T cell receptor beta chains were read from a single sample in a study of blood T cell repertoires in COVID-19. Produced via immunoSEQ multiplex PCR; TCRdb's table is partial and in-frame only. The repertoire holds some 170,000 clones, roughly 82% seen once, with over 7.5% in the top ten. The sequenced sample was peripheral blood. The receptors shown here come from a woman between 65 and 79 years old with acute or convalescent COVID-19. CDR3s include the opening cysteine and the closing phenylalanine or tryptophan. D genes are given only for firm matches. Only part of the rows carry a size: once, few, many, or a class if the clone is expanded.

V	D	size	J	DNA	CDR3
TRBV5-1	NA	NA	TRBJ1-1	TGCGCCAGTCTAGGACAGCCGGGCACTGAAGCTTTCTTT	CASLGQPGTEAFF
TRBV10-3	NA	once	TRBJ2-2	TGTGCCATCAGCGAACAACAGGGAAACACCGGGGAGCTGTTTTTT	CAISEQQGNTGELFF
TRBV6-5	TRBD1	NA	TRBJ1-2	TGTGCCAGCAGTTACTCCAGGACAGGGAGTAACTATGGCTACACCTTC	CASSYSRTGSNYGYTF
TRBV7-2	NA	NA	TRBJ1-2	TGTGCCAGCAGCTCCGGGGTTCTTAACTATGGCTACACCTTC	CASSSGVLNYGYTF
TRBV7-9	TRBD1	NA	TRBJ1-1	TGTGCCACCCAGGACAGGGCGGACACTGAAGCTTTCTTT	CATQDRADTEAFF
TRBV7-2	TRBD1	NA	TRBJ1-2	TGTGCCAGCAGGCCACCCCGGGACAGGGCTGGCTACACCTTC	CASRPPRDRAGYTF
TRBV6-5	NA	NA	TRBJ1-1	TGTGCCAGCATCCAGGAGGGGACGACTGAAGCTTTCTTT	CASIQEGTTEAFF
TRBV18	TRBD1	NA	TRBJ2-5	TGTGCCAGCTCACCGGGACAGGGGGTGACAGAGACCCAGTACTTC	CASSPGQGVTETQYF
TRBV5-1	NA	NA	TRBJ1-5	TGCGCCAGCAGCTTGGCCGGCGCGGGGGGCGGTCAGCCCCAGCATTTT	CASSLAGAGGGQPQHF
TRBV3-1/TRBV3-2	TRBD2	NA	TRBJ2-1	TGTGCCAGCAGCCTCCTCCGGGGGGGACTAGCGGGGCCAAGCTCCTACAATGAGCAGTTCTTC	CASSLLRGGLAGPSSYNEQFF
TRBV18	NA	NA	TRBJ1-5	TGTGCCAGCTCACCACCACCAGGGAGGAATCAGCCCCAGCATTTT	CASSPPPGRNQPQHF
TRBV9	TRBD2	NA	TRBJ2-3	TGTGCCAGCAGCGACCGACTAGCGGGAATCACAGATACGCAGTATTTT	CASSDRLAGITDTQYF
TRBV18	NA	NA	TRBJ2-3	TGTGCCAGCTCACCACCGGGCGCAGATACGCAGTATTTT	CASSPPGADTQYF
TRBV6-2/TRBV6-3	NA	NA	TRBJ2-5	TGTGCCAGCAGCCTACCCGGGACCCAGTACTTC	CASSLPGTQYF